These T cell receptor beta chains were read from a single sample in a study of identical twins. TCRdb passed the 5' RACE reads through MiXCR, listing each CDR3 protein once. The sample shows about 240,000 distinct CDR3 sequences, under 12% of them seen only once. The sequenced sample was memory T cells sorted from blood. The receptors were sampled from a man between 50 and 59 years old in good health. CDR3s include the opening cysteine and the closing phenylalanine or tryptophan. The order of the fields is J gene, clone size, D gene, V gene, CDR3 DNA, CDR3 protein. A D gene is named only where the DNA matches it firmly. Not every row has a clone size; where given, it reads once, few, many or a size class.

j_call: TRBJ2-7; clone_size: NA; d_call: NA; v_call: TRBV12-3/TRBV12-4; cdr3_nt: TGTGCCAGCAGTTCCCGGCACGGACCTTTCTACGAGCAGTACTTC; cdr3_aa: CASSSRHGPFYEQYF
j_call: TRBJ2-2; clone_size: many; d_call: NA; v_call: TRBV28; cdr3_nt: TGTGCCAGCAGTCCAGGGGCCTACACCGGGGAGCTGTTTTTT; cdr3_aa: CASSPGAYTGELFF
j_call: TRBJ2-3; clone_size: NA; d_call: NA; v_call: TRBV20-1; cdr3_nt: TGCAGTGCTAGGCCGGGCTCGCAAGGGTCGCAGTATTTT; cdr3_aa: CSARPGSQGSQYF
j_call: TRBJ2-7; clone_size: few; d_call: TRBD2; v_call: TRBV27; cdr3_nt: TGTGCCAGCCAGGCGGCTAGCGGGAACCACTACGAGCAGTACTTC; cdr3_aa: CASQAASGNHYEQYF
j_call: TRBJ2-4; clone_size: NA; d_call: TRBD1; v_call: TRBV7-9; cdr3_nt: TGTGCCAGCAGCCCGACGACAGGGCCGGGGGCCAAAAACATTCAGTACTTC; cdr3_aa: CASSPTTGPGAKNIQYF
j_call: TRBJ2-3; clone_size: many; d_call: NA; v_call: TRBV6-5; cdr3_nt: TGTGCCAGTTCCGATGGTGGATCTAAGCAGTATTTT; cdr3_aa: CASSDGGSKQYF
j_call: TRBJ2-3; clone_size: few; d_call: NA; v_call: TRBV5-8; cdr3_nt: TGTGCCAGCAGCTTGGAGCGCGTAGGGACGCAGTATTTT; cdr3_aa: CASSLERVGTQYF
j_call: TRBJ1-2; clone_size: many; d_call: TRBD1; v_call: TRBV12-3/TRBV12-4; cdr3_nt: TGTGCCAGCAGGGGGCTACGGGACAGGGGAAGGAGTGGCTACACCTTC; cdr3_aa: CASRGLRDRGRSGYTF
j_call: TRBJ2-3; clone_size: few; d_call: NA; v_call: TRBV27; cdr3_nt: TGTGCCAGCAGTCCGAAGACGAATCCAGATACGCAGTATTTT; cdr3_aa: CASSPKTNPDTQYF
j_call: TRBJ2-5; clone_size: NA; d_call: TRBD2; v_call: TRBV3-1; cdr3_nt: TGTGCCAGCAGCCACGGGACTAGCAGACAAGAGACCCAGTACTTC; cdr3_aa: CASSHGTSRQETQYF
j_call: TRBJ2-3; clone_size: many; d_call: NA; v_call: TRBV5-1; cdr3_nt: TGCGCCAGCAGGAGGGAGGAAGGCCTTGCTGATACGCAGTATTTT; cdr3_aa: CASRREEGLADTQYF
j_call: TRBJ2-2; clone_size: NA; d_call: TRBD1; v_call: TRBV11-1; cdr3_nt: TGTGCCAGCAGATTGGATACTCTGTTCGGGACAGCTCAGACCGGGGAGCTGTTTTTT; cdr3_aa: CASRLDTLFGTAQTGELFF
j_call: TRBJ1-5; clone_size: few; d_call: NA; v_call: TRBV5-6; cdr3_nt: TGTGCCAGCAGCCGGGGACTGAGCAATCAGCCCCAGCATTTT; cdr3_aa: CASSRGLSNQPQHF
j_call: TRBJ2-2; clone_size: many; d_call: NA; v_call: TRBV4-2; cdr3_nt: TGTGCCAGCAGCTTCCGCGCCCAGTTGAACACCGGGGAGCTGTTTTTT; cdr3_aa: CASSFRAQLNTGELFF
j_call: TRBJ2-2; clone_size: NA; d_call: NA; v_call: TRBV20-1; cdr3_nt: TGCAGTGCCAGGCCTCTCCGGCAGGGGCGGAGCGGGGAGCTGTTTTTT; cdr3_aa: CSARPLRQGRSGELFF
j_call: TRBJ1-1; clone_size: few; d_call: TRBD1; v_call: TRBV25-1; cdr3_nt: TGTGCCAGCAGAGCACAGGGGGCGGCTGAAGCTTTCTTT; cdr3_aa: CASRAQGAAEAFF
j_call: TRBJ1-5; clone_size: many; d_call: TRBD1; v_call: TRBV5-5; cdr3_nt: TGTGCCAGCAGCTTGGCCTTGACAGGGGGCCGGGGAAGGCATTTT; cdr3_aa: CASSLALTGGRGRHF
j_call: TRBJ2-7; clone_size: NA; d_call: NA; v_call: TRBV4-2; cdr3_nt: TGTGCTAGCAGCCCAGCATTTCTTAGCGGAGACGAGCAGTACTTC; cdr3_aa: CASSPAFLSGDEQYF
j_call: TRBJ1-1; clone_size: few; d_call: TRBD1; v_call: TRBV4-1; cdr3_nt: TGCGCCAGCAGCCAAGATGAGGCAGGGGGATACACTGAAGCTTTCTTT; cdr3_aa: CASSQDEAGGYTEAFF
j_call: TRBJ1-2; clone_size: many; d_call: NA; v_call: TRBV5-8; cdr3_nt: TGTGCCAGCAGCCAAGGATATGGCTACACCTTC; cdr3_aa: CASSQGYGYTF
j_call: TRBJ2-7; clone_size: many; d_call: TRBD1; v_call: TRBV29-1; cdr3_nt: TGCAGCGGCCTGACAGGGTTGGGCGAGCAGTACTTC; cdr3_aa: CSGLTGLGEQYF
j_call: TRBJ1-2; clone_size: many; d_call: TRBD1; v_call: TRBV10-3; cdr3_nt: TGTGCCACCACTGGACAGGTCGGGAGTAACTATGGCTACACCTTC; cdr3_aa: CATTGQVGSNYGYTF
j_call: TRBJ2-5; clone_size: NA; d_call: NA; v_call: TRBV4-3; cdr3_nt: TGCGCCAGCAGCCAAGATAAGGCGACGGGACTGCCCCAGGAGACCCAGTACTTC; cdr3_aa: CASSQDKATGLPQETQYF
j_call: TRBJ1-4; clone_size: NA; d_call: NA; v_call: TRBV7-8; cdr3_nt: TGTGCCAGCAGCCCTTCCCTCAGGACGCTATCCGGGGGCACTAATGAAAAACTGTTTTTT; cdr3_aa: CASSPSLRTLSGGTNEKLFF
j_call: TRBJ2-6; clone_size: NA; d_call: NA; v_call: TRBV6-1; cdr3_nt: TGTGCCAGCAGCAGACAAGTCCTAATGACTGGGGCCAACGTCCTGACTTTC; cdr3_aa: CASSRQVLMTGANVLTF
j_call: TRBJ1-2; clone_size: few; d_call: TRBD1; v_call: TRBV4-3; cdr3_nt: TGCGCCAGCAGCCAAGAGGGGACAGCAACTAACTATGGCTACACCTTC; cdr3_aa: CASSQEGTATNYGYTF
j_call: TRBJ1-1; clone_size: many; d_call: NA; v_call: TRBV5-1; cdr3_nt: TGCGCCAGCAGCTTGCGGCACCCCATGAACACTGAAGCTTTCTTT; cdr3_aa: CASSLRHPMNTEAFF
j_call: TRBJ1-4; clone_size: few; d_call: NA; v_call: TRBV28; cdr3_nt: TGTGCCAGCAGTGGAAGCGGGGGGAATGAAAAACTGTTTTTT; cdr3_aa: CASSGSGGNEKLFF
j_call: TRBJ2-7; clone_size: few; d_call: NA; v_call: TRBV10-3; cdr3_nt: TGTGCCACAAAGGAACTGATAAGCTCCTACGAGCAGTACTTC; cdr3_aa: CATKELISSYEQYF
j_call: TRBJ2-1; clone_size: NA; d_call: NA; v_call: TRBV7-2; cdr3_nt: TGTGCCAGCAGCTTAGTCAGGGCGGGCAGTGAGCAGTTCTTC; cdr3_aa: CASSLVRAGSEQFF
j_call: TRBJ2-1; clone_size: NA; d_call: TRBD1; v_call: TRBV7-2; cdr3_nt: TGTGCCAGCAGATCCACAGGGGGTGGCAATGAGCAGTTCTTC; cdr3_aa: CASRSTGGGNEQFF
j_call: TRBJ2-5; clone_size: NA; d_call: NA; v_call: TRBV24-1; cdr3_nt: TGTGCCACCGGAACTGGGGAGACCCAGTACTTC; cdr3_aa: CATGTGETQYF
j_call: TRBJ2-3; clone_size: few; d_call: NA; v_call: TRBV30; cdr3_nt: TGTGCCTGGAGTAGGGCAGGCACAGATACGCAGTATTTT; cdr3_aa: CAWSRAGTDTQYF
j_call: TRBJ2-1; clone_size: NA; d_call: NA; v_call: TRBV29-1; cdr3_nt: TGCAGCGTTGAAGATACCGTAGGCAGGGGGGGCTACAATGAGCAGTTCTTC; cdr3_aa: CSVEDTVGRGGYNEQFF